This TCR beta chain was captured in a study of T cell responses to AZD1222 COVID-19 vaccine. Sequencing used immunoSEQ multiplex PCR; TCRdb keeps in-frame clones, though not all of them. Among about 140,000 clones listed, around 91% were seen once. Study-wide results and limits: Regions left unmutated in variants are reportedly the target of nearly half of spike-specific TCRs. The study sampled repertoires only after the peak T cell response. Receipt of two AZD1222 doses was followed by a rise in Spike-specific TCR breadth and depth. Most donors were white British, females outnumbered males, and clonal diversity was possibly underestimated.

Points on this clone: The antigen is undetermined. The junction differs from germline at one of its ends, possibly a read error.

The sample consisted of peripheral blood, taken on day 0 of AZD1222 vaccination. The sequence came from an adult in good health.

CDR3 coding DNA: TGTGCTAGCAGTACGGACGCCTTAAATTCACCCCTCCACTTT. Translation: CASSTDALNSPLHF. The chain links TRBV7-7 to TRBJ1-6; D is ambiguous. The germline V gene encodes CDR1 SSHAT and CDR2 FNYEAQ (reference sequence). The CDR3 consists of 14 residues.